Following are 23 T cell receptor beta chains from one sample sequenced in a study of T cells after yellow fever vaccination. TCRdb fed the 5' RACE reads into MiXCR, producing one record per CDR3 protein. The sample lists approximately 510,000 distinct CDR3 sequences, 20% to 25% occurring once. The sequencing used PBMCs, collected roughly 20 days after the first yellow fever vaccination. These receptors all stem from a man younger than 35 who received the YFV17D yellow fever vaccine.

The table lists this clonotype with a few counts. CDR3 region: CASSYLPGAGEAFF. The DNA of the CDR3 is TGTGCCAGCAGCTACCTCCCGGGGGCAGGTGAAGCTTTCTTT. The rearrangement links TRBV7-9 to TRBJ1-1; weak D call: TRBD1 (6 bases). The V and J ends lost 4 bases and 7 bases respectively, with 16 bases between them. The germline CDR1 and CDR2 sequences are SEHNR and FQNEAQ (reference sequence). The CDR3 consists of 14 residues.

This clonotype was recorded a few times. The chain recombines TRBV5-4 with TRBJ2-2; the D gene is possibly TRBD2 (5 bases). Germline V gene lookup returns CDR1 SGHNT and CDR2 YYREEE (reference sequence). Trimming took 1 base from V and 4 from J, leaving 14 bases between them. The length of the CDR3 is 16 residues. The CDR3, as DNA: TGTGCCAGCAGCTTGAATCCGGGGATGGGCACCGGGGAGCTGTTTTTT. Translation gives CASSLNPGMGTGELFF.

CDR3 bases: TGTGCCAGCAGCTCAATTGGACAGGGGCCTATGAACACTGAAGCTTTCTTT. This codes for CASSSIGQGPMNTEAFF. The chain links TRBV7-9 to TRBJ1-1; 9 nucleotides match TRBD1. After removal of 4 bases from V and 0 bases from J, the junction contained 9 bases not matched to a gene. This CDR3 contains 17 residues. CDR1 and CDR2 from the germline V gene are SEHNR and FQNEAQ (reference sequence).

J is TRBJ2-1 and V is TRBV5-1, with 9 bases that match TRBD1. CDR1 SGHRS and CDR2 YFSETQ come from the germline V gene. The V segment lost 3 bases and the J segment 7 bases; nucleotides outside the gene matches: 14. The CDR3 has 17 amino acids. CDR3 amino acids: CASSSFHDRGGRNEQFF. The CDR3 DNA reads as TGCGCCAGCAGCTCCTTCCATGACAGGGGGGGTAGGAATGAGCAGTTCTTC. The full variable domain, in which reference TRBV5-1 and TRBJ2-1 provide the parts outside the CDR3, is KAGVTQTPRYLIKTRGQQVTLSCSPISGHRSVSWYQQTPGQGLQFLFEYFSETQRNKGNFPGRFSGRQFSNSRSEMNVSTLELGDSALYLCASSSFHDRGGRNEQFFGPGTRLTVL.

V usage is TRBV5-1 and J usage is TRBJ1-1; D is possibly TRBD1 (5 bases). Germline lookup yields CDR1 SGHRS and CDR2 YFSETQ. V gave up 0 bases and J gave up 5 bases, with 11 bases separating them. The CDR3 consists of 14 residues. The CDR3 DNA follows: TGCGCCAGCAGCTTGGAGGGCAGGGCGACTGAAGCTTTCTTT. Its translation: CASSLEGRATEAFF.

The table lists this clonotype with a few counts. The chain links TRBV4-1 to TRBJ2-2, with 8 bases identical to TRBD2. With 5 bases clipped from V and 1 base from J, the junction kept 18 bases outside the gene matches. Germline V lookup: CDR1 MGHRA, CDR2 YSYEKL. This CDR3 has 20 amino acids. The CDR3 sequence: CASSSGGAGKDARNTGELFF. DNA of the CDR3: TGCGCCAGCAGCTCCGGGGGGGCAGGGAAAGACGCAAGGAACACCGGGGAGCTGTTTTTT.

The chain combines TRBV4-1 with TRBJ1-1, with D perhaps matching TRBD1 (6 bases). The CDR3 runs to 13 residues. Germline V CDR1 and CDR2: MGHRA, YSYEKL. Trimming shortened V by 1 base and J by 11 bases, and 14 bases separated the two germline ends. CDR3 protein: CASSQAGAGMAFF. The CDR3 DNA is TGCGCCAGCAGCCAAGCAGGGGCAGGGATGGCTTTCTTT.

The table lists this clonotype with many counts. The gene calls are TRBV9 and TRBJ2-5; tentatively, D is TRBD2 (6 bases). CDR1 is SGDLS and CDR2 is YYNGEE in the germline V gene. V dropped 3 bases and J dropped 5 bases, with 17 bases sitting between them. CDR3 length equals 15 residues. This CDR3 is CASSETGTEGETQYF. CDR3 DNA: TGTGCCAGCAGCGAAACCGGGACGGAGGGGGAGACCCAGTACTTC.

The count of this clonotype is one. The chain has TRBV6-2 or TRBV6-3 and TRBJ2-5; TRBD2 aligns across 12 bases. The germline V gene encodes CDR1 MNHEY and CDR2 SVGEGT. The CDR3 is 15 amino acids. The junction had 7 bases not matched to a gene; V was cut back by 6 bases and J by 5 bases. The CDR3 is CASSPGLAGWETQYF. The CDR3 DNA reads as TGTGCCAGCAGCCCCGGACTAGCGGGATGGGAGACCCAGTACTTC.

The chain carries TRBV28 and TRBJ2-5, with a tentative D call TRBD1 (6 bases). CDR1 is MDHEN and CDR2 is SYDVKM in the germline V gene. V dropped 2 bases and J dropped 5 bases, with 18 bases sitting between them. The CDR3 consists of 16 residues. The CDR3 bases are TGTGCCAGCAGTTTACGAAATTACAGGGTAATGGAGACCCAGTACTTC. It codes for CASSLRNYRVMETQYF. Full variable domain (outside the CDR3, taken from reference TRBV28 and TRBJ2-5): DVKVTQSSRYLVKRTGEKVFLECVQDMDHENMFWYRQDPGLGLRLIYFSYDVKMKEKGDIPEGYSVSREKKERFSLILESASTNQTSMYLCASSLRNYRVMETQYFGPGTRLLVL.

This clonotype has a handful of counts. The chain links TRBV7-9 to TRBJ2-7; the D gene could be TRBD1 or TRBD2 (5 bases each). Germline values: CDR1 SEHNR, CDR2 FQNEAQ (reference sequence). The ends were cut back, 6 bases at V and 3 bases at J, with 12 bases in the middle. The CDR3 totals 13 residues. The CDR3 protein is CASRPGTDYEQYF. The CDR3 DNA reads as TGTGCCAGCAGACCCGGGACGGACTACGAGCAGTACTTC.

The V and J genes are TRBV6-5 and TRBJ2-5, with D possibly being TRBD1 or TRBD2 (5 bases each). V lost 2 bases to trimming and J lost 1 base, with 11 bases between them. CDR3 length: 15 amino acids. Germline V gene data show CDR1 as MNHEY and CDR2 as SVGAGI. The CDR3 DNA sequence: TGTGCCAGCAGTTACCGGGTCGGGGCCCAAGAGACCCAGTACTTC. Translating gives CASSYRVGAQETQYF.

Only a few counts were recorded for this clonotype. V is TRBV5-6 and J is TRBJ2-5, with 7 bases fitting TRBD2. This CDR3 has 12 residues. The J segment lost 2 bases and the V segment lost 9 bases, leaving 4 bases of the junction unmatched. Germline V gene lookup returns CDR1 SGHDT and CDR2 YYEEEE. CDR3 in amino acids: CATGGRQETQYF. The DNA of the CDR3 is TGTGCCACCGGGGGGAGACAAGAGACCCAGTACTTC.

As for this clonotype: A junction end diverges from the germline sequence, so it may reflect a read error. The chain is built from TRBV4-1 and TRBJ1-6; 8 nucleotides match TRBD1. The CDR3 sequence is 14 residues long. In germline, CDR1 is MGHRA, CDR2 YSYEKL. The CDR3 region is CASGQGAVNSPLHF. The CDR3 DNA is TGCGCCAGCGGCCAGGGGGCCGTTAATTCACCCCTCCACTTT.

This CDR3 is CATRRQANEKLFF. CDR3 in DNA: TGTGCCACAAGAAGACAGGCGAATGAAAAACTGTTTTTT. The rearrangement links TRBV7-2 to TRBJ1-4; D is possibly TRBD1 (6 bases). Trimming pared 10 bases from V and 5 bases from J, leaving 14 bases between. Germline loops: CDR1 SGHTA, CDR2 FQGNSA. This CDR3 has 13 amino acids.

This clonotype was seen a handful of times. DNA of the CDR3: TGCAGCGTCGCAGTGTTTACTGAAGCTTTCTTT. Its protein product is CSVAVFTEAFF. The chain is built from TRBV29-1 and TRBJ1-1; D not certain. The CDR3 spans 11 residues. Trimming removed 6 bases at V and 5 bases at J, with 10 bases between. Germline-derived CDR1 and CDR2 are SQVTM and ANQGSEA.

This clonotype was seen many times. J is TRBJ2-1 and V is TRBV18, with a tentative D call TRBD1 (6 bases). The germline V and J ends were trimmed by 1 base and 4 bases, with 17 bases remaining between them. Germline V CDR1 and CDR2: KGHSH, LQKENI. This CDR3 contains 17 residues. CDR3 in amino acids: CASSPHSGRGAYNEQFF. The CDR3 DNA follows: TGTGCCAGCTCACCACATTCGGGCAGGGGCGCTTACAATGAGCAGTTCTTC.

The sample holds a few counts of this clonotype. The V gene is TRBV20-1, the J gene TRBJ1-4; D remains ambiguous. V was cut by 6 bases and J by 8 bases, with 16 bases left in between. CDR1 is DFQATT, CDR2 SNEGSKA, per germline (reference sequence). The CDR3 runs to 13 residues. The CDR3 DNA reads TGCAGTGCCCCCCGGGGAATAGGCGAAAAACTGTTTTTT. Its protein is CSAPRGIGEKLFF.

The chain joins TRBV6-5 to TRBJ2-3; D gene ambiguous. V was shortened by 3 bases and J by 1 base, with 5 bases between the two germline ends. The CDR3 has 13 residues. Germline V gene lookup returns CDR1 MNHEY and CDR2 SVGAGI. In DNA, the CDR3 is TGTGCCAGCAGTTATTTGGGCACAGATACGCAGTATTTT. Translation: CASSYLGTDTQYF.

The gene calls are TRBV5-1 and TRBJ1-1; tentative D call: TRBD1 (6 bases). V lost 0 bases and J lost 4, with 16 bases in between. Per the germline V gene, CDR1 is SGHRS and CDR2 is YFSETQ. There are 16 residues in the CDR3. This chain's CDR3 is CASSLANVAGATEAFF. The CDR3 nucleotides read TGCGCCAGCAGCTTGGCTAACGTGGCAGGGGCCACTGAAGCTTTCTTT.

V gene TRBV28 combines with J gene TRBJ2-2; 9 nucleotides align to TRBD2. V was pared by 4 bases and J by 4 bases, with 10 bases of the junction left unmatched. The CDR3 sequence is 17 residues long. Germline CDR1 reads MDHEN; CDR2 reads SYDVKM. The CDR3 loop is CASSSKRGASGTGELFF. The CDR3 DNA is TGTGCCAGCAGTTCTAAGCGGGGGGCCTCGGGCACCGGGGAGCTGTTTTTT.

This clonotype came up a few times. The chain has TRBV6-1 and TRBJ2-2; D is uncertain. Trimming removed 2 bases from V and 4 bases from J, with 5 bases in between. Germline V CDR1 and CDR2: MNHNS, SASEGT. This CDR3 region has 13 residues. The CDR3 coding sequence is TGTGCCAGCAGTGAACAGTCCACCGGGGAGCTGTTTTTT. It translates to CASSEQSTGELFF.

The chain joins TRBV7-9 to TRBJ2-1; 8 nucleotides agree with TRBD1. The CDR3 is made up of 14 amino acids. Germline trimming cut 6 bases from V and 6 bases from J; bases unmatched to any gene: 7. Germline loops: CDR1 SEHNR, CDR2 FQNEAQ (reference sequence). The CDR3 nucleotides are TGTGCCAGCAGACCCGGGACAGGACCCAATGAGCAGTTCTTC. This sequence encodes CASRPGTGPNEQFF.